This T cell receptor beta chain was sequenced in a study of technical replicates of blood from several donors. Data came from immunoSEQ multiplex PCR; TCRdb stores just in-frame clones and leaves some out. Of more than 65,000 clones listed, nearly 96% are singletons. The CDR3 totals 15 residues. The V gene end was trimmed by 1 base and the J gene end by 4 bases; junction bases not matched to a gene: 2. The germline gives CDR1 SGDLS, CDR2 YYNGEE. The sample was T cells isolated from PBMCs. The receptor was isolated from a human donor in good health. The V gene is TRBV9, the J gene TRBJ2-5; 12 bases match TRBD2. The CDR3 DNA is TGTGCCAGCAGCGTATTGACTAGCGGGAGAGAGACCCAGTACTTC. This encodes CASSVLTSGRETQYF.